This section outlines one TCR beta chain sequence together with its context. Its antigen is still unknown. Base quality data are lacking; no much larger clone is found one base away. At one collaborating source in Seattle, patients were enrolled during active infection and were followed longitudinally through the course of disease. Whole blood was collected in K2EDTA tubes by collaborating institutions according to the institutions' own protocols. Collaborator samples were shipped for TCRbeta analysis as frozen whole blood, isolated PBMCs, or DNA extracted from either sample type. This entry is derived from a study of blood T cell repertoires in COVID-19 (TCRdb year 2020). For the wider study: The collaborator samples originated in the United States, Italy and Spain and spanned the acute and convalescent phases of COVID-19. The material from the prospective study consisted of cDNA or gDNA derived from T cells, B-cell-depleted T cells, or PBMCs. The dataset comprised deeply sampled blood TCRbeta repertoires from subjects exposed to, actively infected with, or recovered from COVID-19. The repertoires were released in a freely available public database intended as a resource for research on the immune response to SARS-CoV-2. Samples came from the ongoing ImmuneRACE study (first 160 participants) plus 1,254 subjects from 6 global collaborators. A de-identified subject ID, COVID-19 status, age in years and sex were almost always included in the sample metadata. Where HLA class I and class II types were available, the types were taken from metadata supplied by the sample provider, not from assay-based typing. Results the study describes overall, beyond this receptor: The amount of clinical and demographic metadata varied by source and participant and was provided uncurated.

From cysteine to phenylalanine, the CDR3 is 14 amino acids long. The read is trimmed to its CDR3 DNA, 42 bases read in frame from base 1. According to the germline V gene, CDR1 reads SGHAT and CDR2 reads FQNNGV. Trimmed from V: 2 bases; trimmed from J: 5 bases; junction bases lacking a gene match: 3. TCRbeta CDR3 regions were amplified from genomic DNA using the immunoSEQ Assay, a bias-controlled multiplex PCR. The study's own analysis went as follows. Within the assay, amplification of reference gene primers was used to estimate how many nucleated cells each sample contained. To quantify the absolute abundance of each unique TCRbeta CDR3 rearrangement, sequence reads were collapsed and filtered. For each sample, productive Simpson clonality was calculated as the square root of Simpson's diversity index over productive rearrangements. This immuneACCESS table, as held by TCRdb, lists in-frame sequences with V and J called but not all clones. Of the missing ones, under half trace to an unresolved V gene in checked studies; the others have no known cause. The DNA gave D and trimming, while V, J and clone size come from that table. The sample data list 100,000 to 150,000 clones, and roughly 92% of these were observed just once. The biggest ten clones account for just over 2% of the sample.

The clonotype comes from a man between 50 and 59 years old with COVID-19, enrolled during active disease. Sequencing was performed on peripheral blood. The chain is made from TRBV11-2 and TRBJ2-5; 9 bases in the junction line up with TRBD2. The CDR3 region reads CASSLSAGGETQYF. The nucleotide sequence reads as follows: TGTGCCAGCAGCTTAAGTGCGGGGGGGGAGACCCAGTACTTC.